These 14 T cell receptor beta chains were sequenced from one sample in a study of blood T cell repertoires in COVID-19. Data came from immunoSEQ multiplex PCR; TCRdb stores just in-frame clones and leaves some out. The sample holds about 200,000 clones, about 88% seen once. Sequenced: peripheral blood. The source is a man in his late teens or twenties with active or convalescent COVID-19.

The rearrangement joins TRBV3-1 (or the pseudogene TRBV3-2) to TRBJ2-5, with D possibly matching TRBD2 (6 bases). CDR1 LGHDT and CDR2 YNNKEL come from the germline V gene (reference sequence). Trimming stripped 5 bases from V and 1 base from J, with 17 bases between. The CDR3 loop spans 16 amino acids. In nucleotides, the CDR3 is TGTGCCAGCAGCGGTGGGGTGGCGGGACCCCAAGAGACCCAGTACTTC. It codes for CASSGGVAGPQETQYF.

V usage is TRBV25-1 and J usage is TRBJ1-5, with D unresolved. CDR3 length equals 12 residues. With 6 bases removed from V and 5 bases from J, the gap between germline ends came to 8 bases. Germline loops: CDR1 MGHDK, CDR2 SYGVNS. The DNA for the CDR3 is TGTGCCAGCAGAGACGGAGATCAGCCCCAGCATTTT. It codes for CASRDGDQPQHF. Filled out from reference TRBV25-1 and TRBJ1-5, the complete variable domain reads EADIYQTPRYLVIGTGKKITLECSQTMGHDKMYWYQQDPGMELHLIHYSYGVNSTEKGDLSSESTVSRIRTEHFPLTLESARPSHTSQYLCASRDGDQPQHFGDGTRLSIL.

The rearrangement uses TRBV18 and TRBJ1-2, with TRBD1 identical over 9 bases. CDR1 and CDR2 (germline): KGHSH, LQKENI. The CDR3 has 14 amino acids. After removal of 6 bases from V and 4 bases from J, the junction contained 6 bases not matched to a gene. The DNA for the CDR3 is TGTGCCAGCTCCGAACAGGGGGCCAGCTATGGCTACACCTTC. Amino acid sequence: CASSEQGASYGYTF.

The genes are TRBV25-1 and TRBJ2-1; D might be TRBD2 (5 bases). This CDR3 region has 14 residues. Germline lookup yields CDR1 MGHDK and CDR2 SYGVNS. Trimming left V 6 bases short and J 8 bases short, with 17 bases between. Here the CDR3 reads CASRSLVSSDEQFF. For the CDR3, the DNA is TGTGCCAGCAGATCACTAGTTTCTTCAGATGAGCAGTTCTTC.

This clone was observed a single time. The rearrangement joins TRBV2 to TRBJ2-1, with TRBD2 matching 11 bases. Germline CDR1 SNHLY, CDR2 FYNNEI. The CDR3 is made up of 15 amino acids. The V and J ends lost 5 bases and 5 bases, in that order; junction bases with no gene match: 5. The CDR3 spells CASSLLAGGNNEQFF. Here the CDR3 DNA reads TGTGCCAGCAGTTTATTAGCGGGAGGGAACAATGAGCAGTTCTTC.

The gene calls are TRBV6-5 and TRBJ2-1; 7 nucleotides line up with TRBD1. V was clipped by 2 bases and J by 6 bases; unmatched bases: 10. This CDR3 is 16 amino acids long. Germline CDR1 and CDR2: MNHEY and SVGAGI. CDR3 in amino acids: CASSYGGPGQPNEQFF. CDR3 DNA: TGTGCCAGCAGTTACGGTGGCCCGGGACAGCCCAATGAGCAGTTCTTC.

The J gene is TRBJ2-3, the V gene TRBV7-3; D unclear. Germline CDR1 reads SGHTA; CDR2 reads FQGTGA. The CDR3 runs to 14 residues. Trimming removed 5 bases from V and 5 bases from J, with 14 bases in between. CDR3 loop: CASSRRPPGDTQYF. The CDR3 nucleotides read TGTGCCAGCAGCCGCCGACCCCCAGGAGATACGCAGTATTTT.

This CDR3 is CAISATGGDSGNTIYF. The CDR3 DNA reads TGTGCCATCAGTGCTACAGGGGGCGACTCTGGAAACACCATATATTTT. The chain uses TRBV10-3 and TRBJ1-3, with TRBD1 matching over 9 bases. J lost 0 bases, V lost 4 bases, and 4 bases had no gene match. Per the germline V gene, CDR1 is ENHRY and CDR2 is SYGVKD. The length of the CDR3 is 16 residues.

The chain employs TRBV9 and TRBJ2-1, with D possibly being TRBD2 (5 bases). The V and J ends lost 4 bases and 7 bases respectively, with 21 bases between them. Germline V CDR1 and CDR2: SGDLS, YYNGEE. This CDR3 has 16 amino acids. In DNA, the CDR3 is TGTGCCAGCAGCCCCCGGCGGGTCGCCTTCGGGAATGAGCAGTTCTTC. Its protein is CASSPRRVAFGNEQFF.

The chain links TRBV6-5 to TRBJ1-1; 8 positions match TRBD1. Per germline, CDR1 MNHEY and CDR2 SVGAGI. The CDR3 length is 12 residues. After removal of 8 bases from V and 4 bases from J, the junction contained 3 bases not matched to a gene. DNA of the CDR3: TGTGCCAGCCAGGACAGGGTCACTGAAGCTTTCTTT. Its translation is CASQDRVTEAFF.

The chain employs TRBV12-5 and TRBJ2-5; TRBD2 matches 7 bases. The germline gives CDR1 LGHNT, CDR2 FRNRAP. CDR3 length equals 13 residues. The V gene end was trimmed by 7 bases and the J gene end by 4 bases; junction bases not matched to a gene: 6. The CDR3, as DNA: TGTGCTAGTGAACCGGGGGGTGGAGAGACCCAGTACTTC. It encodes CASEPGGGETQYF.

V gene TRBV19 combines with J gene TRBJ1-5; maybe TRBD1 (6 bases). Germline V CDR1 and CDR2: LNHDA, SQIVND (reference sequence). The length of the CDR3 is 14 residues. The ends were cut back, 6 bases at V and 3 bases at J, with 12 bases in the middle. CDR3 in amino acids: CASRPRGVNQPQHF. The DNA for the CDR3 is TGTGCCAGTAGGCCCAGGGGTGTCAATCAGCCCCAGCATTTT.

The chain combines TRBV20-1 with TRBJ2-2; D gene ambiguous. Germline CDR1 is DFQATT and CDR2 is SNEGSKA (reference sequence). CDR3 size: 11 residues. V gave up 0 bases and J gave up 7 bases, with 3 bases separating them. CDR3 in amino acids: CSARDHGELFF. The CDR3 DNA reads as TGCAGTGCTAGAGACCACGGGGAGCTGTTTTTT.

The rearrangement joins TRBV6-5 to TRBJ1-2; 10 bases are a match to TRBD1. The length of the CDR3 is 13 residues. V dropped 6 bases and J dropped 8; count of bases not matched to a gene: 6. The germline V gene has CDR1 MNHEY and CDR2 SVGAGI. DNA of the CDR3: TGTGCCAGCAGACAGACAGGGGGCTGGGGCTACACCTTC. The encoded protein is CASRQTGGWGYTF.